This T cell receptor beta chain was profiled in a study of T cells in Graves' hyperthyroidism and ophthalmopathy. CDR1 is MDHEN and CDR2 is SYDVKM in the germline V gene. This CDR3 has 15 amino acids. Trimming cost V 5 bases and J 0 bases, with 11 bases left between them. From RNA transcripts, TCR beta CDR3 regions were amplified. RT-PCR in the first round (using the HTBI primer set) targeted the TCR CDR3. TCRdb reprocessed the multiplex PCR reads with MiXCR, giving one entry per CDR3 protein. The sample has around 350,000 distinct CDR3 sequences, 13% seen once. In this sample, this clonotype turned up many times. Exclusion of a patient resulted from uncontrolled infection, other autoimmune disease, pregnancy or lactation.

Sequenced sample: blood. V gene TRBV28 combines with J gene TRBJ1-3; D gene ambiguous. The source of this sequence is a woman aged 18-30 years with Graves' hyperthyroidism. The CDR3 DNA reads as TGTGCCAGCAGTCCTCTCAGGTTCTCTGGAAACACCATATATTTT. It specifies CASSPLRFSGNTIYF. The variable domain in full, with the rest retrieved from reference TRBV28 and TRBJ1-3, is DVKVTQSSRYLVKRTGEKVFLECVQDMDHENMFWYRQDPGLGLRLIYFSYDVKMKEKGDIPEGYSVSREKKERFSLILESASTNQTSMYLCASSPLRFSGNTIYFGEGSWLTVV.